The 17 T cell receptor beta chains reported below all come from one sample, sequenced in a study of breast tumors, draining lymph nodes, adjacent tissues listed by TCRdb under 2016. Library creation used multiplex PCR. Sequencing took place on an Illumina HiSeq 2000. In TCRdb, the public reads were trimmed at Q25 with fastp and aligned with MiXCR, with productive beta chains retained. Each entry merges the rows of one CDR3 protein and shows their most common DNA and genes. In this sample the table shows about 230,000 distinct CDR3 sequences, 32% of which occur a single time. The ten largest clones represent about 1.4% of the sample. The axillary draining lymph nodes of breast cancer patients were the source of the lymph node samples. What was sequenced was axillary lymph node tissue. The source of these receptors is a female donor with breast cancer. Some clones in this sample may be carry-over from other donors' samples.

The chain has TRBV29-1 and TRBJ1-1; D gene uncertain. Trimming pared 7 bases from V and 6 bases from J, leaving 9 bases between. The CDR3 length is 10 residues. Germline loops: CDR1 SQVTM, CDR2 ANQGSEA. CDR3 sequence: CSASYAEAFF. CDR3 nucleotides: TGCAGCGCCTCATACGCTGAAGCTTTCTTT.

This clonotype was observed many times. This chain joins TRBV20-1 and TRBJ2-7; D is unclear. Germline V gene sequence: CDR1 DFQATT, CDR2 SNEGSKA (reference sequence). The CDR3 covers 14 residues. Trimming left V 6 bases short and J 2 bases short, with 17 bases between. The chain's CDR3 is CSAPDTRPPYEQYF. The CDR3 bases are TGCAGTGCCCCTGACACCAGGCCGCCCTACGAGCAGTACTTC.

As to this clonotype: A much larger clone lies one base from this, so it may be a read error. This chain links TRBV5-1 with TRBJ2-1; D unclear. Germline loops: CDR1 SGHRS, CDR2 YFSETQ. The CDR3 covers 15 residues. This CDR3 is CASSLEKGSYNEQFF. In DNA, the CDR3 is TGTGCCAGCAGCTTGGAGAAAGGGTCCTACAATGAGCAGTTCTTC.

This clonotype appeared many times. This rearrangement joins TRBV7-9 to TRBJ2-1, with D uncertain. V dropped 5 bases and J dropped 6 bases, with 8 bases sitting between them. Germline V gene sequence: CDR1 SEHNR, CDR2 FQNEAQ (reference sequence). The CDR3 is made up of 12 amino acids. The CDR3 DNA reads TGTGCCAGCAGCACTACCCCCAATGAGCAGTTCTTC. This codes for CASSTTPNEQFF.

In this sample, this clonotype turned up many times. The chain employs TRBV2 and TRBJ1-6; D perhaps matches TRBD1 (5 bases). The CDR3 spans 16 residues. The V gene's germline CDR1 is SNHLY and CDR2 FYNNEI. V was trimmed by 8 bases and J by 6 bases, leaving 20 bases between them. CDR3 region: CASARQPSHPNSPLHF. CDR3 nucleotides: TGTGCCAGCGCTAGACAGCCTAGCCACCCTAATTCACCCCTCCACTTT.

This clonotype was observed many times. CDR3 amino acids: CASSQGAQRLGTQYF. The CDR3 DNA sequence: TGTGCCAGCAGCCAAGGTGCCCAGCGGCTAGGGACCCAGTACTTC. The V and J genes are TRBV3-1 and TRBJ2-5; tentative D call: TRBD2 (5 bases). Germline V lookup: CDR1 LGHDT, CDR2 YNNKEL (reference sequence). The CDR3 contains 15 residues. The germline V and J ends were trimmed by 1 base and 7 bases, with 16 bases remaining between them.

The chain uses TRBV11-2 and TRBJ2-4, with D perhaps TRBD2 (6 bases). Germline values: CDR1 SGHAT, CDR2 FQNNGV. The CDR3 totals 17 residues. V lost 0 bases and J lost 2, with 14 bases in between. Here the CDR3 DNA reads TGTGCCAGCAGCTTAGAACGGAGGGCCGCGACCAAAAACATTCAGTACTTC. It is translated as CASSLERRAATKNIQYF.

The CDR3 region is CASSPRTSGSLNEQFF. CDR3 bases: TGTGCCAGCTCACCGAGGACTAGCGGGAGTCTTAATGAGCAGTTCTTC. The chain is built from TRBV18 and TRBJ2-1; 13 bases map to TRBD2. Germline assignment: CDR1 KGHSH and CDR2 LQKENI. CDR3 size: 16 residues. V shed 3 bases, J shed 7 bases, and the junction held 6 bases outside the gene matches.

Many counts were recorded for this clonotype. The rearrangement joins TRBV12-3 or TRBV12-4 to TRBJ2-7; D gene uncertain. The CDR3 is 14 residues long. Deletions cut 3 bases from V and 5 bases from J, with 14 bases between. CDR3 sequence (DNA): TGTGCCAGCAGTTTCACCGCTGATGTCGACGAGCAGTACTTC. Protein: CASSFTADVDEQYF.

The sample holds many counts of this clonotype. At one end, the junction sequence differs from germline, possibly due to a read error. The chain employs TRBV7-2 and TRBJ2-5; 10 bases map to TRBD1. Germline V gene data show CDR1 as SGHTA and CDR2 as FQGNSA. CDR3 length equals 13 residues. The CDR3 region is CAGSLGQGETQYF. The CDR3 DNA is TGTGCCGGCAGCCTGGGACAGGGGGAGACCCAGTACTTC.

Concerning this clonotype: It is unclear where the CDR3 begins or ends on the DNA, so no DNA is shown, and the CDR3 is as TCRdb lists it. V and J are TRBV7-6 and TRBJ2-2; TRBD2 reflects the table's D call only, with no check against the DNA. Germline CDR1 and CDR2: SGHVS and FNYEAQ. The CDR3 spans 20 amino acids, including both terminal residues. Here the CDR3 reads CASSLMWGRAVLRAGGELFF.

The table lists this clonotype with a few counts. This chain connects TRBV9 to TRBJ1-1, with a tentative D call TRBD1 (5 bases). The CDR3 totals 15 residues. Trimming stripped 1 base from V and 1 base from J, with 11 bases between. The germline gives CDR1 SGDLS, CDR2 YYNGEE. As DNA, the CDR3 is TGTGCCAGCAGCGTATACCTAACAGGGAACACTGAAGCTTTCTTT. It specifies CASSVYLTGNTEAFF.

This clonotype was observed at least ten times. The chain recombines TRBV2 with TRBJ2-5, with D possibly being TRBD2 (5 bases). Trimming shortened V by 1 base and J by 0 bases, and 9 bases separated the two germline ends. The CDR3 is 15 amino acids. The germline CDR1 and CDR2 sequences are SNHLY and FYNNEI. The CDR3 nucleotides are TGTGCCAGCAGTGAAGGCTTAGCGTACCAAGAGACCCAGTACTTC. Its translation: CASSEGLAYQETQYF.

This clonotype was seen repeatedly, ten times or more. The chain combines TRBV12-3 or TRBV12-4 with TRBJ2-1, with D possibly called TRBD1 or TRBD2 (6 bases each). V was pared by 3 bases and J by 7 bases, with 10 bases between. CDR3 length equals 13 residues. CDR3 nucleotide sequence: TGTGCCAGCAGTTTCGGGGGCCCAAATGAGCAGTTCTTC. It translates to CASSFGGPNEQFF.

CDR3 sequence (DNA): TGCGCCAGCTTAGCGGGGAGCTCCTACGAGCAGTACTTC. Translating gives CASLAGSSYEQYF. The chain uses TRBV10-1 and TRBJ2-7, with TRBD2 matching 8 bases. Germline values: CDR1 WNHNN, CDR2 SYGVQD (reference sequence). CDR3 size: 13 residues. Trimming took 8 bases from V and 0 from J; bases not matched to a gene: 3.

Many counts were recorded for this clonotype. The V gene is TRBV18, the J gene TRBJ2-2; D perhaps matches TRBD1 (6 bases). Trimming took off 2 bases at V and 8 bases at J, with 12 bases between the two ends. Germline V gene data show CDR1 as KGHSH and CDR2 as LQKENI. This CDR3 region has 14 residues. CDR3 amino acids: CASSPTDRRGELFF. CDR3 sequence (DNA): TGTGCCAGCTCACCAACTGACAGGAGGGGGGAGCTGTTTTTT.

This clonotype showed up just once. A much larger clonotype is one base distant, so this may be a read error. This chain uses TRBV4-2 with TRBJ2-1; TRBD2 matches at 8 bases. The CDR3 is 18 residues long. Germline lookup yields CDR1 LGHNA and CDR2 YNFKEQ. This chain's CDR3 is CAGSQEGGGGSSYNEQFF. The DNA of the CDR3 is TGTGCCGGCAGCCAAGAGGGAGGCGGGGGGAGCTCCTACAATGAGCAGTTCTTC.